A single sample is the source of the 13 T cell receptor beta chains below, sequenced in a study of blood T cell repertoires in COVID-19. The method was immunoSEQ multiplex PCR; TCRdb's version includes in-frame clones alone and lacks a portion of them. The sample yields about 240,000 clones, around 89% seen once. The sample taken for sequencing was PBMCs or T cells enriched from blood (not recorded which). The receptors here all came from a woman aged 30 to 39 who had recovered from COVID-19.

The chain joins TRBV18 to TRBJ2-3; D unclear. Germline V gives CDR1 KGHSH, CDR2 LQKENI. V lost 3 bases and J 0 bases, leaving 10 bases between the germline ends. This CDR3 contains 15 residues. For the CDR3, the DNA is TGTGCCAGCTCACCTTCAAGCGCGAGCACAGATACGCAGTATTTT. Translated: CASSPSSASTDTQYF.

The gene calls are TRBV5-8 and TRBJ1-3; D is perhaps TRBD1 (5 bases). The CDR3 is made up of 13 amino acids. Germline V gene lookup returns CDR1 SGHTS and CDR2 YDEGEE. V was pared by 4 bases and J by 4 bases, with 9 bases between. CDR3 protein: CASSLRGGNTIYF. The CDR3 DNA reads TGTGCCAGCAGCCTTCGGGGGGGAAACACCATATATTTT.

This clone was counted a single time. The rearrangement uses TRBV6-5 and TRBJ2-3; 8 positions match TRBD2. V shed 8 bases and J 5 bases; nucleotides not matched to a gene: 9. Germline V gene data show CDR1 as MNHEY and CDR2 as SVGAGI. This CDR3 region has 14 residues. The CDR3 loop is CASFRSGRGDTQYF. CDR3 in DNA: TGTGCCAGCTTCCGGAGCGGGAGAGGAGATACGCAGTATTTT.

The rearrangement uses TRBV6-2 or TRBV6-3 and TRBJ1-2; D not certain. The CDR3 has 12 amino acids. Germline CDR1 reads MNHEY; CDR2 reads SVGEGT. V was clipped by 6 bases and J by 4 bases, with 9 bases between them. The DNA for the CDR3 is TGTGCCAGCAGCCCAGACTTCTATGGCTACACCTTC. Translating it yields CASSPDFYGYTF.

The genes are TRBV19 and TRBJ1-1; perhaps TRBD1 as D (6 bases). From germline, CDR1 is LNHDA and CDR2 SQIVND (reference sequence). The CDR3 totals 17 residues. V was shortened by 4 bases and J by 0 bases, with 18 bases between the two germline ends. CDR3 in amino acids: CASSKQTGSGLNTEAFF. The DNA for the CDR3 is TGTGCCAGTAGTAAACAAACAGGGTCGGGCCTGAACACTGAAGCTTTCTTT.

This clone has only a few counts. V and J are TRBV11-2 and TRBJ1-2; D may be TRBD1 (6 bases). V was shortened by 4 bases and J by 2 bases, with 8 bases between the two germline ends. This CDR3 has 13 amino acids. Germline assignment: CDR1 SGHAT and CDR2 FQNNGV. This CDR3 reads CASSSTGNYGYTF. CDR3 bases: TGTGCCAGCAGCTCAACAGGGAACTATGGCTACACCTTC.

The chain has TRBV6-5 and TRBJ2-1, with 9 positions matching TRBD2. Germline values: CDR1 MNHEY, CDR2 SVGAGI. This CDR3 has 14 residues. Trimming took 6 bases from V and 8 from J; bases not matched to a gene: 8. In DNA form, the CDR3 reads TGTGCCAGCAGGACAATAGCGGGAGATTATGAGCAGTTCTTC. It yields the protein CASRTIAGDYEQFF.

On this clone: The junction does not match germline at one end; this may be a read error. The chain uses TRBV6-5 and TRBJ1-2, with TRBD1 matching over 7 bases. This CDR3 is built from 13 residues. Germline V gene sequence: CDR1 MNHEY, CDR2 SVGAGI. The DNA for the CDR3 is TGTGCCAGCAGTTACCTGGGACAGACTCAGATGGGCTTC. Its protein is CASSYLGQTQMGF.

V gene TRBV15 combines with J gene TRBJ1-1, with D unresolved. This CDR3 has 14 amino acids. The V gene lost 0 bases and the J gene lost 4 bases, with 9 bases spanning the gap. Looked up from germline, CDR1 is LNHNV and CDR2 is YYDKDF (reference sequence). CDR3 sequence reads: CATSRDWASTEAFF. The CDR3, as DNA: TGTGCCACCAGCAGAGATTGGGCCAGCACTGAAGCTTTCTTT.

The chain recombines TRBV28 with TRBJ2-5, with a weak D call TRBD2 (6 bases). This CDR3 spans 15 amino acids. Trimming left V 6 bases short and J 4 bases short, with 18 bases between. The germline CDR1 and CDR2 sequences are MDHEN and SYDVKM. The DNA for the CDR3 is TGTGCCAGCAGCCCCTCGGCGGGACGGCCAGAGACCCAGTACTTC. Its protein product is CASSPSAGRPETQYF.

This clone was seen a single time. This rearrangement joins TRBV9 to TRBJ2-2; 7 bases map to TRBD2. Germline assignment: CDR1 SGDLS and CDR2 YYNGEE. V trimming: 3 bases; J trimming: 1 base; junction bases outside the gene matches: 3. The CDR3 runs to 15 residues. The CDR3 DNA reads as TGTGCCAGCAGCGCAAGCGGGGAGAACACCGGGGAGCTGTTTTTT. Protein sequence: CASSASGENTGELFF.

On this clone itself: Relative to the germline gene, one junction end is altered; a read error may explain this. The rearrangement joins TRBV11-2 to TRBJ2-1; D gene unclear. Per germline, CDR1 SGHAT and CDR2 FQNNGV. This CDR3 comprises 15 residues. CDR3 region: CASSPLTRGYDEQFF. For the CDR3, the DNA is TGTGCCAGCAGCCCTTTAACTCGAGGCTACGATGAGCAGTTCTTC.

This chain joins TRBV15 and TRBJ2-7, with 8 positions matching TRBD1. V gave up 5 bases and J gave up 2 bases; unmatched junction bases: 5. This CDR3 is built from 14 residues. Germline assignment: CDR1 LNHNV and CDR2 YYDKDF (reference sequence). The CDR3 is CATSRQGPPYEQYF. CDR3 nucleotides: TGTGCCACCAGCCGACAGGGGCCACCCTACGAGCAGTACTTC.